Given below is one TCR beta chain in context. Antigen: not known. Sequencing used immunoSEQ multiplex PCR; TCRdb keeps in-frame clones, though not all of them. The data contain 20,000 to 25,000 clones, around 90% of them seen just once; the ten biggest clones take up 58%. The data are from a study of OX40 agonist ivuxolimab in advanced cancers. Study observations and caveats: On average, CD8+ T cells had more expanded clones than CD4+. Expansion of clones was among the lowest in partial responders at 0.1-3.0 mg/kg. Doses of 0.1 to 3.0 mg/kg were accompanied by clonal expansion of CD4+ and CD8+ blood T cells by week 6.

Any history of autoimmune disease or systemic immunosuppression disqualified patients. In germline, CDR1 is SGHDT, CDR2 YYEEEE. CDR3 length: 16 amino acids. The ends were cut back, 0 bases at V and 2 bases at J, with 15 bases in the middle. The source of this sequence is an adult with an advanced solid tumor such as melanoma, head and neck, liver or kidney cancer. Sequencing used CD4+ or CD8+ T cells sorted from blood, obtained in a trial of the OX40 agonist ivuxolimab. The rearrangement joins TRBV5-6 to TRBJ2-7; D may correspond to TRBD1 or TRBD2 (6 bases each). CDR3 nucleotide sequence: TGTGCCAGCAGCTTGGGAGGTGGGGGGCCGGCCTACGAGCAGTACTTC. Translation: CASSLGGGGPAYEQYF. The variable domain in full, with the rest retrieved from reference TRBV5-6 and TRBJ2-7, is DAGVTQSPTHLIKTRGQQVTLRCSPKSGHDTVSWYQQALGQGPQFIFQYYEEEERQRGNFPDRFSGHQFPNYSSELNVNALLLGDSALYLCASSLGGGGPAYEQYFGPGTRLTVT.